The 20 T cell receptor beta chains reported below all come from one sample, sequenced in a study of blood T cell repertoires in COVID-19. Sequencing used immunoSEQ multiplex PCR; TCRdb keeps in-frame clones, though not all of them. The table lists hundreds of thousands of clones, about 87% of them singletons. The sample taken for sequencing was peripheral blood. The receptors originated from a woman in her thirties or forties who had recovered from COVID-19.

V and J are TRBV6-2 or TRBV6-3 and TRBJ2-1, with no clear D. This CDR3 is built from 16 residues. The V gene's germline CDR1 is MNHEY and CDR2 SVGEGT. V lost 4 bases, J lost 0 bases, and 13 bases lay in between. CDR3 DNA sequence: TGTGCCAGCAGTTTCTCAGACATGAGCTCCTACAATGAGCAGTTCTTC. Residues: CASSFSDMSSYNEQFF.

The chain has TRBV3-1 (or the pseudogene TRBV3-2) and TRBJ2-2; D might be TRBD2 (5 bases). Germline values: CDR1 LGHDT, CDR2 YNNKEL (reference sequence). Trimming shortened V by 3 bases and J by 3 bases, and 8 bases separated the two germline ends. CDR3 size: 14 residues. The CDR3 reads CASSHLGDTGELFF. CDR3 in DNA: TGTGCCAGCAGCCACTTGGGAGACACCGGGGAGCTGTTTTTT.

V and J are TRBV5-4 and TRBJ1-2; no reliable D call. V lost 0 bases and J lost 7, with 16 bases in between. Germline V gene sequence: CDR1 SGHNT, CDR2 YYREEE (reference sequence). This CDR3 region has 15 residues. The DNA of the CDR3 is TGTGCCAGCAGCTTGGGGTCAGCTCCGGGTTTTGGCTACACCTTC. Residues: CASSLGSAPGFGYTF.

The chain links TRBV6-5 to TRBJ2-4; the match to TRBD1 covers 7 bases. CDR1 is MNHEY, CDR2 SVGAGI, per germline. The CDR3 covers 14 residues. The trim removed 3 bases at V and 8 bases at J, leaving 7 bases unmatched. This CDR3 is CASSYRGGGYIQYF. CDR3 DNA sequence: TGTGCCAGCAGTTATCGAGGGGGCGGGTACATTCAGTACTTC.

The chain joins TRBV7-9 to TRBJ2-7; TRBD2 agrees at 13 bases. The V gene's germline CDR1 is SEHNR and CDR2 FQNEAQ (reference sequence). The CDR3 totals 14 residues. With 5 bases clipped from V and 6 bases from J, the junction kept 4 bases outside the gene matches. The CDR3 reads CASSPRLAGGEQYF. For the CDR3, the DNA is TGTGCCAGCAGCCCCCGACTAGCGGGGGGCGAGCAGTACTTC.

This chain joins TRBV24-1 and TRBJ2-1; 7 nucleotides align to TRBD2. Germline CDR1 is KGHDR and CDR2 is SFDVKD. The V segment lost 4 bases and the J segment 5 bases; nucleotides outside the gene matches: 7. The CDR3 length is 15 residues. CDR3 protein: CATSETLANHNEQFF. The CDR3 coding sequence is TGTGCCACCAGTGAAACACTAGCGAACCACAATGAGCAGTTCTTC.

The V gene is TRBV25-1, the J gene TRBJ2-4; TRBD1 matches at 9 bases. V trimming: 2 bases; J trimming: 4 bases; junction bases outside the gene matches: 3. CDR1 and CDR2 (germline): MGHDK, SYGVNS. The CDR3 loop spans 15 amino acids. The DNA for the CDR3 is TGTGCCAGCAGTGAAGGGGGGACAGGGAAAAACATTCAGTACTTC. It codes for CASSEGGTGKNIQYF.

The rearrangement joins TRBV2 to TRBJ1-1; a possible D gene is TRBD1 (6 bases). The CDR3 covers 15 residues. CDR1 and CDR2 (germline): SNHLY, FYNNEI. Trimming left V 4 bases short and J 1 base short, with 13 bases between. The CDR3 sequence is CASSAPVGGNTEAFF. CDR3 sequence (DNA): TGTGCCAGCAGTGCACCGGTAGGGGGGAACACTGAAGCTTTCTTT.

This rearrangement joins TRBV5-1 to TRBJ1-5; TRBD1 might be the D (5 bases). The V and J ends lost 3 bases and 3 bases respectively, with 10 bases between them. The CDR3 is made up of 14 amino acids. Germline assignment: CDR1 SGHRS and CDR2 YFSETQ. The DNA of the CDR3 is TGCGCCAGCAGCTCAGGGTGGGACAATCAGCCCCAGCATTTT. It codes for CASSSGWDNQPQHF.

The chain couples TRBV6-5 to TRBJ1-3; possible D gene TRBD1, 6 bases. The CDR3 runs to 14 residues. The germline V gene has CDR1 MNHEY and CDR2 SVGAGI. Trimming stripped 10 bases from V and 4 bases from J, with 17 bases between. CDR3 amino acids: CAILRGAFGNTIYF. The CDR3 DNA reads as TGTGCCATCCTCCGGGGGGCTTTCGGAAACACCATATATTTT.

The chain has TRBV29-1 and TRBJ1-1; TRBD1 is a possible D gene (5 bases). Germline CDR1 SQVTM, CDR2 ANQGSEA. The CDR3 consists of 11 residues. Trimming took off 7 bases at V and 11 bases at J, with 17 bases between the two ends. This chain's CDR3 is CSGREVGGAFF. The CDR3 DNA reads TGCAGCGGCAGGGAGGTTGGAGGCGCTTTCTTT.

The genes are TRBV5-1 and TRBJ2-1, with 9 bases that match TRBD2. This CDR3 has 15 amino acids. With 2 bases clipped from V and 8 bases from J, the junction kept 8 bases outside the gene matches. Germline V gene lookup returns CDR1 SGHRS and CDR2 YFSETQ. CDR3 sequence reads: CASSLLAGLRDEQFF. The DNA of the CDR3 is TGCGCCAGCAGCTTACTAGCGGGCCTAAGGGATGAGCAGTTCTTC.

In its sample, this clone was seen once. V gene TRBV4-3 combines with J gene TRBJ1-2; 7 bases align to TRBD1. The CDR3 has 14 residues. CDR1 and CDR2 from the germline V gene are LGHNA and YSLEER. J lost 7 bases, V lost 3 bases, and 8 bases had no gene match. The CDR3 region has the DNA TGCGCCAGCAGCCAGGGGACAGCCAGGAGTGGCTACACCTTC. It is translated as CASSQGTARSGYTF.

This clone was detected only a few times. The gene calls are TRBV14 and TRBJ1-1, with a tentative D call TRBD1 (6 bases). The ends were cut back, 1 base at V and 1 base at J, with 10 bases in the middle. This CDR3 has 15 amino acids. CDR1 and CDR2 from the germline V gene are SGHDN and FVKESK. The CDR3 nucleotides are TGTGCCAGCAGCCAAGGACAGGTCACGAACACTGAAGCTTTCTTT. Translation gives CASSQGQVTNTEAFF.

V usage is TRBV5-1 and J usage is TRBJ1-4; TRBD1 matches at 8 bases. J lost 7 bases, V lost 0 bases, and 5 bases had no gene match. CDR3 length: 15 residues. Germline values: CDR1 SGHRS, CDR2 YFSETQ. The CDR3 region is CASSLAAGTGEKLFF. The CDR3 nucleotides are TGCGCCAGCAGCTTGGCGGCAGGGACAGGTGAAAAACTGTTTTTT.

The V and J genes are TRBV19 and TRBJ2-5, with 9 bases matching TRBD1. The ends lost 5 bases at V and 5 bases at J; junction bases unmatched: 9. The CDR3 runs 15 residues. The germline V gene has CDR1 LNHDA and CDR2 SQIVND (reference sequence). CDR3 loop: CASSPRQGGGETQYF. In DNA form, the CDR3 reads TGTGCCAGTAGTCCCCGACAGGGGGGGGGTGAGACCCAGTACTTC.

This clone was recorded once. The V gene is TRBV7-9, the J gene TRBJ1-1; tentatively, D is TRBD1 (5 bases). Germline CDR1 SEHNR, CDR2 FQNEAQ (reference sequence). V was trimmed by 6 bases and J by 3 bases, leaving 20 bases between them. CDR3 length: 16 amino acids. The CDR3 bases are TGTGCCAGCAGGCCAGACCAGGGCGGGGATTACACTGAAGCTTTCTTT. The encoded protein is CASRPDQGGDYTEAFF.

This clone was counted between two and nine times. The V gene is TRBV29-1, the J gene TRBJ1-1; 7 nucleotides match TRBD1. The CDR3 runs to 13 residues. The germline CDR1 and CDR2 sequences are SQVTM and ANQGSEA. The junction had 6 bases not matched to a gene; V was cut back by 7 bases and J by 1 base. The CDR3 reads CSAATGTNTEAFF. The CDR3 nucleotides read TGCAGCGCGGCGACAGGGACGAACACTGAAGCTTTCTTT.

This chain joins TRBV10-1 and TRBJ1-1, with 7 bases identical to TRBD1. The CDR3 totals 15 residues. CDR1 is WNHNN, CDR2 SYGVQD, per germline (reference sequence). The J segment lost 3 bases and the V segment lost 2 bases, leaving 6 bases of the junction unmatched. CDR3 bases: TGCGCCAGCAGTGAGATGCCCACAGGGGACACTGAAGCTTTCTTT. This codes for CASSEMPTGDTEAFF.

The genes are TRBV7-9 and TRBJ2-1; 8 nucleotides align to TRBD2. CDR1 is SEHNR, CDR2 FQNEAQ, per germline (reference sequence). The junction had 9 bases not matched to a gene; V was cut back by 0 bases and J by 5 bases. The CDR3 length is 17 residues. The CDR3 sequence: CASSLALYSGEDNEQFF. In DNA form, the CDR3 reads TGTGCCAGCAGCTTAGCCCTATATAGCGGGGAAGACAATGAGCAGTTCTTC.